These 25 T cell receptor beta chains were sequenced from one sample in a study of cytomegalovirus exposure and HLA in healthy donors. Primers for the PCR totalled 60 Vbeta and 13 Jbeta. The method was immunoSEQ multiplex PCR; TCRdb's version includes in-frame clones alone and lacks a portion of them. The sample holds 280,000 or so clones, roughly 90% seen once. Sequencing was performed on PBMCs. Receptors were obtained from a woman aged 18-29 years in good health and CMV-seronegative.

This clone was detected only a few times. This chain connects TRBV5-1 to TRBJ1-1; D is undetermined. The length of the CDR3 is 15 residues. The V end lost 1 base, the J end lost 4 bases, and 14 bases lay between the germline ends. Germline values: CDR1 SGHRS, CDR2 YFSETQ. CDR3 region: CASSLIPGMGTEAFF. CDR3 DNA: TGCGCCAGCAGCTTGATCCCGGGGATGGGCACTGAAGCTTTCTTT. The complete variable domain, with remaining parts taken from reference TRBV5-1 and TRBJ1-1, reads KAGVTQTPRYLIKTRGQQVTLSCSPISGHRSVSWYQQTPGQGLQFLFEYFSETQRNKGNFPGRFSGRQFSNSRSEMNVSTLELGDSALYLCASSLIPGMGTEAFFGQGTRLTVV.

This clone appeared a single time. V is TRBV7-9 and J is TRBJ2-3; tentatively, D is TRBD2 (7 bases). V was clipped by 7 bases and J by 6 bases, with 14 bases between them. The CDR3 is 13 residues long. The germline V gene encodes CDR1 SEHNR and CDR2 FQNEAQ (reference sequence). The chain's CDR3 is CASNSAGADTQYF. Written as DNA, the CDR3 is TGTGCCAGCAACTCTGCGGGGGCGGATACGCAGTATTTT.

V and J are TRBV27 and TRBJ1-2; 10 nucleotides match TRBD1. CDR1 and CDR2 (germline): MNHEY, SMNVEV (reference sequence). The CDR3 runs 13 residues. V was pared by 4 bases and J by 6 bases, with 2 bases of the junction left unmatched. CDR3 loop: CASSSGQGNGYTF. The CDR3 DNA reads as TGTGCCAGCAGTTCGGGACAGGGGAATGGCTACACCTTC.

This clone came up once. The chain is built from TRBV10-3 and TRBJ1-2, with 8 bases aligning to TRBD1. Per germline, CDR1 ENHRY and CDR2 SYGVKD. The V gene end was trimmed by 10 bases and the J gene end by 7 bases; junction bases not matched to a gene: 11. The CDR3 spans 13 residues. CDR3 sequence (DNA): TGTGCCAGCAGCCCGGACAGGGCGGGTGGCTACACCTTC. Protein sequence: CASSPDRAGGYTF.

The chain couples TRBV5-1 to TRBJ2-5, with TRBD2 matching 7 bases. The last part of the DNA fits TRBJ2-7 better; the J call may be wrong. CDR3 size: 14 residues. Germline V gives CDR1 SGHRS, CDR2 YFSETQ. The CDR3 DNA follows: TGCGCCAGCAGTCCCCTGAGCGGGGCCTACGAGCAGTACTTC. It translates to CASSPLSGAYEQYF.

The chain joins TRBV19 to TRBJ1-2; 8 positions match TRBD1. J gave up 5 bases and V 8 bases, and 19 bases lay outside the gene matches. The germline CDR1 and CDR2 sequences are LNHDA and SQIVND (reference sequence). CDR3 length: 17 amino acids. The CDR3 loop reads CASAAGQGGVIGYGYTF. CDR3 sequence (DNA): TGTGCCAGTGCCGCAGGACAGGGCGGAGTTATAGGATATGGCTACACCTTC.

In DNA form, the CDR3 reads TGTGCCAGCTTCCCGGGACAGGGTAACTATGGCTACACCTTC. Translated, it gives CASFPGQGNYGYTF. This chain joins TRBV18 and TRBJ1-2; TRBD1 aligns across 9 bases. Germline values: CDR1 KGHSH, CDR2 LQKENI. Trimming took 7 bases from V and 1 from J; bases not matched to a gene: 4. This CDR3 region has 14 residues.

This clone was counted only a few times. The gene calls are TRBV25-1 and TRBJ1-4; D is undetermined. CDR3 size: 15 residues. Trimming left V 4 bases short and J 5 bases short, with 14 bases between. Germline V lookup: CDR1 MGHDK, CDR2 SYGVNS. CDR3 region: CASSARLAQNEKLFF. In DNA form, the CDR3 reads TGTGCCAGCAGTGCCCGTCTTGCCCAGAATGAAAAACTGTTTTTT.

This clone appeared a few times. V gene TRBV5-1 combines with J gene TRBJ1-2, with D possibly being TRBD1 (6 bases). Germline V gene data show CDR1 as SGHRS and CDR2 as YFSETQ. The CDR3 extends over 14 amino acids. Trimming removed 0 bases at V and 8 bases at J, with 14 bases between. The CDR3 loop reads CASSLEAGTRGYTF. CDR3 bases: TGCGCCAGCAGCTTGGAGGCAGGGACAAGGGGCTACACCTTC. Using reference TRBV5-1 and TRBJ1-2 for the parts outside the CDR3, the full variable domain is KAGVTQTPRYLIKTRGQQVTLSCSPISGHRSVSWYQQTPGQGLQFLFEYFSETQRNKGNFPGRFSGRQFSNSRSEMNVSTLELGDSALYLCASSLEAGTRGYTFGSGTRLTVV.

The chain carries TRBV29-1 and TRBJ2-2; TRBD1 is a possible D gene (6 bases). Trimming took off 5 bases at V and 7 bases at J, with 11 bases between the two ends. Germline-derived CDR1 and CDR2 are SQVTM and ANQGSEA. This CDR3 is built from 12 residues. The CDR3, as DNA: TGCAGCGTTCCACTACAGGGCGGGGAGCTGTTTTTT. Its translation is CSVPLQGGELFF.

The gene calls are TRBV9 and TRBJ1-1; 7 nucleotides line up with TRBD1. Germline values: CDR1 SGDLS, CDR2 YYNGEE. Unmatched junction bases numbered 5, after V lost 3 bases and J lost 0 bases. This CDR3 comprises 15 residues. The CDR3 DNA reads as TGTGCCAGCAGCGGAGGACAGGCCCTGAACACTGAAGCTTTCTTT. This encodes CASSGGQALNTEAFF.

The rearrangement joins TRBV2 to TRBJ2-6; 9 bases map to TRBD1. The CDR3 length is 16 residues. Germline V gene sequence: CDR1 SNHLY, CDR2 FYNNEI. The V segment lost 6 bases and the J segment 2 bases; nucleotides outside the gene matches: 5. The DNA of the CDR3 is TGTGCCAGCAGAGAGACAGGGGGGACTGGGGCCAACGTCCTGACTTTC. Protein product: CASRETGGTGANVLTF.

This clone was detected only once. V and J are TRBV10-2 and TRBJ1-2; D unresolved. The CDR3 extends over 14 amino acids. CDR1 and CDR2 from the germline V gene are WSHSY and SAAADI. Trimming left V 1 base short and J 5 bases short, with 11 bases between. Written as DNA, the CDR3 is TGCGCCAGCAGTGAGTTTGGGCAGCGGTATGGCTACACCTTC. This translates into CASSEFGQRYGYTF.

The rearrangement uses TRBV6-1 and TRBJ2-1; TRBD2 might be the D (5 bases). The germline gives CDR1 MNHNS, CDR2 SASEGT. V was pared by 8 bases and J by 0 bases, with 8 bases between. This CDR3 contains 13 residues. The CDR3 sequence: CASPRDSYNEQFF. The CDR3 bases are TGTGCCAGCCCCCGGGACTCCTACAATGAGCAGTTCTTC.

This clone was counted a few times. This chain connects TRBV7-8 to TRBJ2-1, with D hard to call. The CDR3 consists of 11 residues. V was pared by 5 bases and J by 9 bases, with 8 bases between. Per the germline V gene, CDR1 is SGHVS and CDR2 is FQNEAQ. For the CDR3, the DNA is TGTGCCAGCAGCCCCCTGAGTGAGCAGTTCTTC. Protein product: CASSPLSEQFF.

V and J are TRBV7-8 and TRBJ1-1; 7 nucleotides align to TRBD1. Germline lookup yields CDR1 SGHVS and CDR2 FQNEAQ. This CDR3 spans 13 amino acids. After removal of 1 base from V and 8 bases from J, the junction contained 4 bases not matched to a gene. The DNA for the CDR3 is TGTGCCAGCAGCTTAGATTGGGGACAGGAAGCTTTCTTT. Translated, it gives CASSLDWGQEAFF.

This clone was counted only a few times. The V call is TRBV5-8, the J call TRBJ1-1; a possible D gene is TRBD1 (6 bases). The CDR3 totals 15 residues. The V end was cut by 4 bases, the J end by 2 bases, with 15 bases between. Germline CDR1 and CDR2: SGHTS and YDEGEE. DNA for the CDR3: TGTGCCAGCAGCCCAGGACAGAATTATAACACTGAAGCTTTCTTT. It codes for CASSPGQNYNTEAFF.

The J gene is TRBJ2-1, the V gene TRBV5-1; 7 bases agree with TRBD1. Germline lookup yields CDR1 SGHRS and CDR2 YFSETQ. The CDR3 has 14 amino acids. Germline trimming cut 1 base from V and 6 bases from J; bases unmatched to any gene: 4. CDR3 in amino acids: CASSLRAGGNEQFF. The DNA for the CDR3 is TGCGCCAGCAGCTTGAGGGCAGGGGGCAATGAGCAGTTCTTC.

Details on this clone: The junction differs from germline at one of its ends, possibly a read error. This chain connects TRBV7-9 to TRBJ2-7; D unclear. Germline CDR1 and CDR2: SEHNR and FQNEAQ (reference sequence). The CDR3 runs to 14 residues. This chain's CDR3 is CSSSLNPSSYEQYF. The CDR3 region has the DNA TGTTCCAGCAGCTTAAATCCCTCCTCCTACGAGCAGTACTTC.

This sequence joins TRBV30 and TRBJ2-2; 7 nucleotides match TRBD2. Per the germline V gene, CDR1 is GTSNPN and CDR2 is SVGIG (reference sequence). The CDR3 extends over 16 amino acids. The V gene end was trimmed by 0 bases and the J gene end by 7 bases; junction bases not matched to a gene: 11. Here the CDR3 DNA reads TGTGCCTGGAGTGTACTAGGACTAGAGGTGCACGGGGAGCTGTTTTTT. Translating it yields CAWSVLGLEVHGELFF.

This clone was recorded only once. The chain links TRBV5-8 to TRBJ2-3; a weak D match, TRBD1 (5 bases). The CDR3 has 15 amino acids. V lost 4 bases, J lost 2 bases, and 14 bases lay in between. From germline, CDR1 is SGHTS and CDR2 YDEGEE. Here the CDR3 DNA reads TGTGCCAGCAGCCCCAGGGTATCTACCACAGATACGCAGTATTTT. Its translation: CASSPRVSTTDTQYF.

The chain combines TRBV27 with TRBJ2-6, with 8 bases that match TRBD1. Per the germline V gene, CDR1 is MNHEY and CDR2 is SMNVEV (reference sequence). The V segment lost 5 bases and the J segment 4 bases; nucleotides outside the gene matches: 13. CDR3 length equals 18 residues. The CDR3 region is CASSMVGTGIPGANVLTF. The CDR3 nucleotides are TGTGCCAGCAGTATGGTGGGGACAGGAATTCCCGGGGCCAACGTCCTGACTTTC.

This chain uses TRBV12-1 with TRBJ2-7; the table names TRBD2, a call not compared with the DNA. TRBV12-1 corresponds to a pseudogene. The CDR3 runs to 14 residues. CDR3 sequence: CASVTPGRAYEQYF. The CDR3 coding sequence is TGTGCCAGCGTAACCCCGGGAAGGGCCTACGAGCAGTACTTC.

The J gene is TRBJ2-7, the V gene TRBV18; a weak D match, TRBD2 (6 bases). CDR1 is KGHSH, CDR2 LQKENI, per germline. Trimming removed 5 bases from V and 5 bases from J, with 16 bases in between. The CDR3 runs to 14 residues. CDR3 loop: CASSVTGTSHEQYF. The CDR3 DNA sequence: TGTGCCAGCTCAGTTACCGGGACTTCGCACGAGCAGTACTTC.

This chain uses TRBV11-2 with TRBJ2-7; no clear D. Germline lookup yields CDR1 SGHAT and CDR2 FQNNGV. The CDR3 is 12 residues long. V shed 4 bases and J shed 3 bases, with 7 bases lying between them. The CDR3 here is CASSSHLYEQYF. The DNA for the CDR3 is TGTGCCAGCAGCTCACATCTCTACGAGCAGTACTTC.